This TCR beta chain comes out of a study of shared clonotypes between healthy human individuals. Turning to the study itself: Samples came from two female and a few male donors aged 18 to 49. Study-level points and caveats: On the whole, naive subsets had larger estimated richness than memory subsets had. In contrast to clonotypes shared by all four donors, non-shared clonotypes had lower generation probabilities.

About this clone itself: What it recognizes is unknown.

The authors loaded 200 ng DNA, some 32,000 T cell genomes, into sorted-subset replicate PCRs. Data came from immunoSEQ multiplex PCR; TCRdb stores just in-frame clones and leaves some out. The sample shows about 2.2 million clones, about 94% of them seen only once. With 0 bases removed from V and 16 bases from J, the gap between germline ends came to 16 bases. The CDR3 has 13 amino acids. Germline-derived CDR1 and CDR2 are SEHNR and FQNEAQ (reference sequence). CD45RO-negative, CCR7-positively selected cells formed the naive CD8 fraction, excluding terminally differentiated effector memory CD45RA+ cells.

The source material was naive CD8+ T cells from PBMCs. This rearrangement joins TRBV7-9 to TRBJ2-1; D not resolved. This sequence originates from a young man in good health. Some clones in this sample may be carry-over from other donors' samples. The CDR3 region has the DNA TGTGCCAGCAGCTTAGCCTCGCGTGCCGGCGCTTTCTTC. As protein: CASSLASRAGAFF.